These T cell receptor beta chains were read from a single sample in a study of PD-L1 blockade in urothelial cancer. Clones were sequenced by immunoSEQ multiplex PCR, and TCRdb holds only the in-frame ones, with some missing. The sample has 41,000 or so clones; 85% are singletons. Specimen: PBMCs, collected around atezolizumab (anti-PD-L1) treatment. The source of these receptors is a man in his 70s with urothelial cancer. Both conserved end residues are part of each CDR3. Size is omitted from some rows. Given values are once, few, many or a class for expanded clones.

TRBV30	TRBJ2-7	-	CAWSRTEGEQYF
TRBV27	TRBJ2-7	-	CASSLTQGRVVSSYEQYF
TRBV6-6	TRBJ1-2	-	CASSYAWISGGYGYTF
TRBV6-5	TRBJ1-1	-	CASRKPGGENTEAFF
TRBV2	TRBJ1-5	-	CASSASRTGGSQPQHF
TRBV28	TRBJ2-7	-	CASRVEATYEQYF
TRBV5-1	TRBJ2-2	-	CASSLEGARIGELFF
TRBV4-1	TRBJ2-4	-	CASSQYENIQYF
TRBV18	TRBJ2-7	-	CASSPNRGAYEQYF
TRBV27	TRBJ1-4	-	CASSSYRGSDEKLFF
TRBV6-6	TRBJ2-3	-	CASSSSGRATDTQYF
TRBV5-1	TRBJ2-1	-	CASSFPVAGGPLYEQFF
TRBV6-5	TRBJ2-7	-	CASSGDRGLFEQYF
TRBV30	TRBJ1-1	-	CAWSLTGSHEAFF
TRBV5-1	TRBJ2-3	-	CASSTSGYRTDTQYF
TRBV29-1	TRBJ2-5	-	CSVRPTGVETQYF
TRBV10-3	TRBJ2-7	-	CAISEGTSGTSSYEQYF
TRBV20-1	TRBJ2-7	-	CSADNSYEQYF
TRBV19	TRBJ1-5	-	CASTEGQGENQPQHF
TRBV11-2	TRBJ2-5	-	CASSLGLQETQYF
TRBV7-2	TRBJ2-3	-	CASSLVTGASTDTQYF
TRBV7-6	TRBJ2-3	-	CASSLRIRTSGDTDTQYF
TRBV5-1	TRBJ1-5	-	CASNRNQPQHF
TRBV5-1	TRBJ2-2	-	CASSSKRTSGRIGELFF
TRBV7-8	TRBJ2-1	-	CASSLASGGYNEQFF
TRBV5-1	TRBJ2-3	-	CASSPGTGVRTDTQYF
TRBV19	TRBJ2-5	-	CASSIATGETQYF
TRBV5-4	TRBJ2-7	once	CASSSKKTGTRAYEQYF
TRBV5-1	TRBJ2-7	-	CASSLHQGGRVYEQYF
TRBV7-2	TRBJ2-7	-	CASSLGTATYEQYF
TRBV20-1	TRBJ1-3	-	CSARIKNTIYF
TRBV10-3	TRBJ2-7	few	CAISPTDSEQYF
TRBV12-5	TRBJ1-2	-	CASGLDSYGYTF
TRBV2	TRBJ1-5	-	CASSGQGASQPQHF
TRBV4-1	TRBJ1-1	once	CASSRTTGQLMNTEAFF
TRBV7-2	TRBJ2-7	-	CASSQGGQSSYEQYF
TRBV7-9	TRBJ2-7	-	CASSPRRTSDFYEQYF
TRBV5-1	TRBJ2-3	-	CACRRATQHTQYF
TRBV5-1	TRBJ2-7	-	CASSFGGGKISYEQYF
TRBV7-9	TRBJ2-7	-	CASSYRGYEQYF
TRBV10-1	TRBJ2-7	-	CASSDGGSYEQYF
TRBV5-1	TRBJ2-1	-	CASIELAGGINEQFF
TRBV27	TRBJ2-5	-	CASSPLRGETQYF
TRBV30	TRBJ2-1	-	CAWSGALAGGPRYNEQFF
TRBV7-2	TRBJ2-1	-	CASSSSTTSGRNEQFF
TRBV30	TRBJ1-4	-	CAFRDRGTNEKLFF
TRBV6-5	TRBJ2-3	-	CASSWAPSTDTQYF
TRBV6-4	TRBJ1-1	-	CASSETGRMDTEAFF
TRBV18	TRBJ2-1	-	CASSPSDSREQFF
TRBV28	TRBJ1-2	-	CASSTTWTGNYGYTF
TRBV7-2	TRBJ2-7	-	CASSPQLAGGEQYF
TRBV5-1	TRBJ2-3	-	CASSLGAAPTTDTQYF
TRBV7-3	TRBJ2-2	-	CASSFSGSLTGELFF
TRBV2	TRBJ1-1	-	CASSVAGGVTEAFF
TRBV29-1	TRBJ1-2	-	CSVLTGRAYGYTF